Here is one T cell receptor beta chain with its context. Antigen: not known. The data stem from a study of beta chain features in type 1 diabetes. The germline V gene encodes CDR1 MGHDK and CDR2 SYGVNS. Trimming removed 3 bases from V and 5 bases from J, with 13 bases in between. The CDR3 is 14 amino acids. Study-level findings and limits: In every one of the four CD4+ subsets, TCRB CDR3s were moderately but significantly shorter in Type 1 diabetes patients. The cDNA sequencing approach could over-represent high-TCR-expressing cells. Among type 1 diabetes patients, VDJ junctions had fewer insertions and more deletions.

Expressed TCRB transcripts were sequenced because the entire RNA isolate underwent reverse transcription. The repertoire was sequenced with immunoSEQ multiplex PCR; TCRdb's copy has only in-frame clones and lacks some. The sample shows almost 350,000 clones, around 9.7% of them seen only once. V gene TRBV25-1 combines with J gene TRBJ2-5; D is possibly TRBD2 (6 bases). This sequence was found in a man aged 25 to 40 with type 1 diabetes. The sequenced sample consisted of central memory CD4+ T cells from blood. The CDR3 loop is CASSDITGVETQYF. CDR3 sequence (DNA): TGTGCCAGCAGTGATATAACGGGGGTCGAGACCCAGTACTTC.